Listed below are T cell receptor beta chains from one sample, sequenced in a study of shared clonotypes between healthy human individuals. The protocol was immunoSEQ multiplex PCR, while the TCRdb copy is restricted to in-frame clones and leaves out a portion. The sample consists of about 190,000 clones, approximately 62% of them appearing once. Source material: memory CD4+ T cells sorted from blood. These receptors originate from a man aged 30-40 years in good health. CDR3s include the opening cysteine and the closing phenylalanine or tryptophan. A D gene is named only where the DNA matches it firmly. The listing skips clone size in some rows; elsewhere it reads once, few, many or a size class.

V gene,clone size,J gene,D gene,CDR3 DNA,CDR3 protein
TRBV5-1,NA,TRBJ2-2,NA,TGCGCCAGCAAAGGGGCGAACACCGGGGAGCTGTTTTTT,CASKGANTGELFF
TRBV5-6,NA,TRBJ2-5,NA,TGTGCCAGCAGCTTGTATAACAGAGAGACCCAGTACTTC,CASSLYNRETQYF
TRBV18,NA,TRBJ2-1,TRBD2,TGTGCCAGCTCTCTTGAAGCGGGATACAATGAGCAGTTCTTC,CASSLEAGYNEQFF
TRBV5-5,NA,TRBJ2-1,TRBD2,TGTGCCAGCAGCTCGCGACTAGCGGGAGGCCAGCAAGCCATTTACAATGAGCAGTTCTTC,CASSSRLAGGQQAIYNEQFF
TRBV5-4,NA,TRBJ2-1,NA,TGTGCCAGCAGCTTGGGGGGGGGCTATGAGCAGTTCTTC,CASSLGGGYEQFF
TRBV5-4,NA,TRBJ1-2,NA,TGTGCCAGCAGAAGGGGCCATGGCTACACCTTC,CASRRGHGYTF
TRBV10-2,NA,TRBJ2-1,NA,TGCGCCAGCAGTGTTAGGGAGGACCTCTACAATGAGCAGTTCTTC,CASSVREDLYNEQFF
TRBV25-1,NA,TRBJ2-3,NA,TGTGCCAGCAGTGAATACTTGGGGTGGGGCACAGATACGCAGTATTTT,CASSEYLGWGTDTQYF
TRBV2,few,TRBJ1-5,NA,TGTGCCAGCAACACAGGGTTGGGCAATCAGCCCCAGCATTTT,CASNTGLGNQPQHF
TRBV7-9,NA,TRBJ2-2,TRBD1,TGTGCCAGCAGCGCGACAGGGTGGACCGGGGAGCTGTTTTTT,CASSATGWTGELFF
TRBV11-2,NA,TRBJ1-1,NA,TGTGCCAGCAGGCCGGGTTTCATGAACACTGAAGCTTTCTTT,CASRPGFMNTEAFF
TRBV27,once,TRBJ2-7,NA,TGTGCCAGCAGCGCCCAGCAGGGGGGTCGTCGCGAGCAGTACTTC,CASSAQQGGRREQYF
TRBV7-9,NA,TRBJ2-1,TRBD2,TGTGCCAGCAGTCTTAGGGGTGCGGGAGGTCGGGAGCAGTTCTTC,CASSLRGAGGREQFF
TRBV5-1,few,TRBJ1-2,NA,TGCGCCAGCAGCTTGGATGGACAGTTTAACTATGGCTACACCTTC,CASSLDGQFNYGYTF
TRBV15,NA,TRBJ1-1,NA,TGTGCCACCAGCAGAGTTTCGAACACTGAAGCTTTCTTT,CATSRVSNTEAFF
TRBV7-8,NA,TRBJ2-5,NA,TGTGCCAGCAGCGCGTCCCGAGTCGCGGGTACCGGGGGAGGGACCCAGTACTTC,CASSASRVAGTGGGTQYF
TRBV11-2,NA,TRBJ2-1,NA,TGTGCCAGCAGCTTAGATACGGGAAAGCAGTTCTTC,CASSLDTGKQFF
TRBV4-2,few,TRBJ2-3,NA,TGTGCCAGCAGCCAAGATTGGAGGGTGGGTACGCAGTATTTT,CASSQDWRVGTQYF
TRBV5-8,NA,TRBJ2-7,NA,TGTGCCAGCAGCTTCCGCCCGGGGATTAGGGACGAGCAGTACTTC,CASSFRPGIRDEQYF
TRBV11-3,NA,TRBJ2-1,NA,TGTGCCAGCAGCGTTACACACAATGAGCAGTTCTTC,CASSVTHNEQFF
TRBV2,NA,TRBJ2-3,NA,TGTGCCAGCGGGACGAGAAGCACAGATACGCAGTATTTT,CASGTRSTDTQYF
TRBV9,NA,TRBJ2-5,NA,TGTGCCAGCAGCGTAGGGGCAGGGGTTGGAGAGACCCAGTACTTC,CASSVGAGVGETQYF
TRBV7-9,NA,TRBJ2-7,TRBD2,TGTGCCAGCAGCGGACTAGCTTCGAAGCGGCAGTACTTC,CASSGLASKRQYF
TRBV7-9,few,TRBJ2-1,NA,TGTGCCAGCAGGGGGGGACATACAGAGCAGTTCTTC,CASRGGHTEQFF
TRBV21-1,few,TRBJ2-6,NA,TGTGCCAGCAGCAAAGCGGGGGGGGACAGGGATCTCACTGGGGCCAACGTCCTGACTTTC,CASSKAGGDRDLTGANVLTF
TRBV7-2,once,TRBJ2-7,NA,TGTGCCAGCAGCTTAGGTCGGGCCTACGAGCAGTACTTC,CASSLGRAYEQYF
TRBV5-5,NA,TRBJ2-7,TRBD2,TGTGCCAGCAGCTACGGGACTAGCGGGAGGGGGACCTACGAGCAGTACTTC,CASSYGTSGRGTYEQYF
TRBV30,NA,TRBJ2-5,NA,TGTGCCTGGAGTGTGGGAGTCGGAGAGACCCAGTACTTC,CAWSVGVGETQYF
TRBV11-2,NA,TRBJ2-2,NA,TGTGCCAGCAGCCGTGGAGTTTGGACGGGTCGGGACACCGGGGAGCTGTTTTTT,CASSRGVWTGRDTGELFF
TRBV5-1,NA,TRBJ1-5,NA,TGCGCCAGCAGCTTGGCCGGGGATGAGCCCCAGCATTTT,CASSLAGDEPQHF
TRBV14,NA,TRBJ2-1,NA,TGTGCCAGCAGCCAAGCAGGGGGGGTTTTTGGCAATGAGCAGTTCTTC,CASSQAGGVFGNEQFF
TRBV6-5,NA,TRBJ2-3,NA,TGTGCCAGCAGTTACAGGGTCGCCGTAAGCACAGATACGCAGTATTTT,CASSYRVAVSTDTQYF
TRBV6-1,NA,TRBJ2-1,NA,TGTGCCAGCAATTCAGGGGATGGCTCCTACAATGAGCAGTTCTTC,CASNSGDGSYNEQFF
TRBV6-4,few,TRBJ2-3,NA,TGTGCCAGCAGCCGACTCGGACAAGTTACAGATACGCAGTATTTT,CASSRLGQVTDTQYF
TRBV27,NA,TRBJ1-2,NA,TGTGCCAGCAACCTCAAAGGGGGTGCAGGGTGGGGAGGCTACACCTTC,CASNLKGGAGWGGYTF
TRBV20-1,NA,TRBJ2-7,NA,TGCAGTGCCCTGGTCCACTACGAGCAGTACTTC,CSALVHYEQYF
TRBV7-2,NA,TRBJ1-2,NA,TGTGCCAGCAGCTTAGGGTCGGGGGCGCTGGGCTATGGCTACACCTTC,CASSLGSGALGYGYTF
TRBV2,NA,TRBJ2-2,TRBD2,TGTGCCAGCAGTGTCAGTTTAGCGGGACCCGGGGAGCTGTTTTTT,CASSVSLAGPGELFF
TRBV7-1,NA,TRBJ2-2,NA,TGTGCCAGCAGCCCAATGGCCGGGGAGCTGTTTTTT,CASSPMAGELFF
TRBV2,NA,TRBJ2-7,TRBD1,TGTGCCAGCACCGGACAGGGCTCCTACGAGCAGTACTTC,CASTGQGSYEQYF
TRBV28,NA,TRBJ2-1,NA,TGTGCCAGCAGTTTGCCGGGGGCTCTCGATGAGCAGTTCTTC,CASSLPGALDEQFF
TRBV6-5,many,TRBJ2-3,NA,TGTGCCAGCAGGGCCTCCGGTAACACAGATACGCAGTATTTT,CASRASGNTDTQYF
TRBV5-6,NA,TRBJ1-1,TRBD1,TGTGCCAGCAGCCTAAGACAGGGGTTGGTCACTGAAGCTTTCTTT,CASSLRQGLVTEAFF
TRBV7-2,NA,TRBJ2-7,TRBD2,TGTGCCAGCAGCCTGGGAGGGTTCGACTACGAGCAGTACTTC,CASSLGGFDYEQYF
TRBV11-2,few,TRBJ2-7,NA,TGTGCCAGCAGCCCCGGGGGCCCCTACGAGCAGTACTTC,CASSPGGPYEQYF
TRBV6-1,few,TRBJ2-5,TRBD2,TGTGCCAGCAGTGTAGCCCCGGGAGGGGCGCAGGGTGAGACCCAGTACTTC,CASSVAPGGAQGETQYF
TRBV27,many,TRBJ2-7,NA,TGTGCCAGCAAGAGAGGGCCAAGGTACGAGCAGTACTTC,CASKRGPRYEQYF
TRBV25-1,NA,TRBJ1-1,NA,TGTGCCAGCAGGGACCGCAGTTACGCGAACACTGAAGCTTTCTTT,CASRDRSYANTEAFF
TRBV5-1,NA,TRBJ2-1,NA,TGCGCCAGCAGCTTGGCCTACCCTAGCTCCTACAATGAGCAGTTCTTC,CASSLAYPSSYNEQFF
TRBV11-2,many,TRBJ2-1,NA,TGTGCCAGCAGCTTAGATGCACAGGATTACAATGAGCAGTTCTTC,CASSLDAQDYNEQFF
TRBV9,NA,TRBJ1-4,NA,TGTGCCAGCAGCAAAACAGGGAGAACTAATGAAAAACTGTTTTTT,CASSKTGRTNEKLFF
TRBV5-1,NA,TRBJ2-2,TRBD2,TGCGCCAGCAGCTCAGGACTAGCGGGAGTTCGGAACACCGGGGAGCTGTTTTTT,CASSSGLAGVRNTGELFF
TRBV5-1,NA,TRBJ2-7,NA,TGCGCCAGCAGCTTGGGAGGGGCCGAAAACTACGAGCAGTACTTC,CASSLGGAENYEQYF
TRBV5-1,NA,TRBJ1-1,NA,TGCGCCAGCAGCGGAATCAGGGAGCCGGGGGACACTGAAGCTTTCTTT,CASSGIREPGDTEAFF
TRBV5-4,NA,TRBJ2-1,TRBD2,TGTGCCAGCAGCTTGGTGGGACTAGCGGGAGGGCGGGAGCAGTTCTTC,CASSLVGLAGGREQFF